This T cell receptor beta chain was retrieved from a study of T-cell reconstitution after alpha-beta-depleted transplantation in children. The study, taken as a whole, reports: Several hundred expanded graft clones reportedly gave rise to the alpha-beta T cells present about two months after transplant.

Preparing the TCRbeta library involved the use of unique molecular identifiers. TCRdb independently ran MiXCR on the PCR reads; one entry per CDR3 protein. Here the sample spans hundreds of thousands of distinct CDR3 sequences, 10% to 15% being singletons. Unmatched junction bases numbered 2, after V lost 8 bases and J lost 2 bases. The germline V gene encodes CDR1 MNHEY and CDR2 SMNVEV (reference sequence). The CDR3 is 13 residues long. This clonotype was seen repeatedly, ten times or more. Antigen unknown. This sample comprised PBMCs, mostly from graft donor cells, obtained 360 days after TCRalphabeta/CD19-depleted stem cell transplant. The gene calls are TRBV27 and TRBJ2-1; TRBD1 agrees at 8 bases. The TCR was taken from a male patient aged 5 to 17 who had a stem cell transplant for acute myeloid leukemia, so the T cells may come from the graft donor. As DNA, the CDR3 is TGTGCCAGCGGACAGGGTCCCTACAATGAGCAGTTCTTC. The encoded protein is CASGQGPYNEQFF.